This is a list of T cell receptor beta chains from one sample in a study of preoperative IRX-2 immunotherapy in early breast cancer. Sequencing used immunoSEQ multiplex PCR; TCRdb keeps in-frame clones, though not all of them. Of tens of thousands of clones in the sample, around 92% were seen once. This material consisted of tumor tissue, taken after IRX-2 immunotherapy. The receptors were sampled from a human donor with breast cancer. Each CDR3 is given with its conserved first and last residue. The D gene is left open where the match is weak. Clone sizes are given selectively: once, few, many, or a class where the clone is expanded.

clone size	CDR3 length	J gene	V gene	D gene	CDR3 protein	CDR3 DNA
NA	15	TRBJ2-1	TRBV12-5	TRBD1	CASGLVAGQGNEQFF	TGTGCTAGTGGTTTGGTAGCGGGACAGGGCAATGAGCAGTTCTTC
NA	15	TRBJ2-5	TRBV6-8	TRBD2	CASGKGLANGETQYF	TGTGCCAGCGGGAAGGGACTAGCTAACGGTGAGACCCAGTACTTC
NA	16	TRBJ2-2	TRBV11-3	TRBD2	CASSSIAGMMTGELFF	TGTGCCAGCAGCTCAATAGCGGGAATGATGACCGGGGAGCTGTTTTTT
NA	13	TRBJ1-6	TRBV6-8	NA	CASSEILNRALHF	TGTGCCAGCAGTGAGATTTTAAATAGGGCCCTCCACTTT
NA	15	TRBJ2-2	TRBV6-8	NA	CASSDYSLRDGELFF	TGTGCCAGCAGTGACTATTCTTTGAGGGACGGGGAGCTGTTTTTT
few	15	TRBJ2-5	TRBV11-3	NA	CASSSRIGEIGTQYF	TGTGCTAGCAGCTCGCGAATTGGAGAGATTGGGACCCAGTACTTC
NA	15	TRBJ2-1	TRBV11-3	TRBD2	CASSLLAGAYNEQFF	TGTGCCAGCAGCTTGCTAGCGGGGGCCTACAATGAGCAGTTCTTC
once	16	TRBJ2-3	TRBV11-3	TRBD2	CASSPNSGRVTDTQYF	TGTGCCAGCAGCCCCAATAGCGGGAGGGTCACAGATACGCAGTATTTT
NA	15	TRBJ1-5	TRBV19	TRBD1	CASSSRQGLRQPQHF	TGTGCCAGTAGTAGTAGACAGGGGCTGCGTCAGCCCCAGCATTTT
NA	14	TRBJ2-5	TRBV18	TRBD1	CASSPSGGRKTQYF	TGTGCCAGCTCACCATCAGGGGGCAGGAAGACCCAGTACTTC
NA	15	TRBJ2-1	TRBV6-8	TRBD1	CASARGRGQYNEQFF	TGTGCCAGCGCTCGGGGAAGGGGGCAGTACAATGAGCAGTTCTTC
few	15	TRBJ2-3	TRBV10-2	TRBD2	CASSELGGAPDTQYF	TGCGCCAGCAGTGAGCTCGGGGGGGCCCCAGATACGCAGTATTTT
NA	14	TRBJ1-2	TRBV6-8	NA	CASSYSNQIYGYTF	TGTGCCAGCAGTTACTCGAACCAGATCTATGGCTACACCTTC
NA	17	TRBJ1-5	TRBV7-1	TRBD1	CASSSDRGLFKNQPQHF	TGTGCCAGCAGCTCGGACAGGGGGCTTTTCAAAAATCAGCCCCAGCATTTT
NA	14	TRBJ1-2	TRBV7-7	TRBD1	CASSRPGQGYGYTF	TGTGCCAGCAGCCGTCCGGGACAGGGATATGGCTACACCTTC
NA	17	TRBJ2-3	TRBV6-8	NA	CASSYSTTGRGTDTQYF	TGTGCCAGCAGTTACTCGACGACGGGACGGGGCACAGATACGCAGTATTTT
NA	12	TRBJ1-1	TRBV29-1	TRBD1	CSVGQGVSEAFF	TGCAGCGTTGGACAGGGGGTCTCTGAAGCTTTCTTT
NA	12	TRBJ1-2	TRBV28	NA	CASRDANYGYTF	TGTGCCAGCAGGGACGCTAACTATGGCTACACCTTC
NA	16	TRBJ1-4	TRBV6-8	NA	CASSYSGVGADEKLFF	TGTGCCAGCAGTTACTCGGGGGTCGGGGCGGATGAAAAACTGTTTTTT